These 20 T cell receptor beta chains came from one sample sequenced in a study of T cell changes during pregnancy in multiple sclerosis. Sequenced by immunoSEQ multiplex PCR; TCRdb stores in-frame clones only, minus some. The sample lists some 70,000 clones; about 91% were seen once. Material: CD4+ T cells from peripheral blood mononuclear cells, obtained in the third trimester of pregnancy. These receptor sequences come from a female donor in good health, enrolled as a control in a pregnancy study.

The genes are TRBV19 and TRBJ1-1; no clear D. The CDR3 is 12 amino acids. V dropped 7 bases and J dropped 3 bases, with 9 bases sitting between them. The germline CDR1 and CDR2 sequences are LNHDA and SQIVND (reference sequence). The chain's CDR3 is CASTGRHTEAFF. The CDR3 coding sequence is TGTGCCAGTACGGGGAGGCACACTGAAGCTTTCTTT.

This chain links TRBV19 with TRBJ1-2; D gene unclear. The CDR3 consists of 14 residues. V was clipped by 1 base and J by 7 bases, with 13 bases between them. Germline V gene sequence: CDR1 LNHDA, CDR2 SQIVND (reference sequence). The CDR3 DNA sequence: TGTGCCAGTAGTATAGGCGTGGGAGGAAGTGGCTACACCTTC. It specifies CASSIGVGGSGYTF.

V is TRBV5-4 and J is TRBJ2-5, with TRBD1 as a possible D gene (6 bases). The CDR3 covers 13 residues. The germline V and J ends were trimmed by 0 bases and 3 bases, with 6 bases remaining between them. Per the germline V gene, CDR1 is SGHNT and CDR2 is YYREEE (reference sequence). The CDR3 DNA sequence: TGTGCCAGCAGCTTGGGGACAGAAGAGACCCAGTACTTC. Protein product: CASSLGTEETQYF.

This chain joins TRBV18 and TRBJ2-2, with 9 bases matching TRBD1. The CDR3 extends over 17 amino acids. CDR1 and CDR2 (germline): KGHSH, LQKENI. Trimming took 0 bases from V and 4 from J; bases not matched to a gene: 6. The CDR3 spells CASSPPIQGARTGELFF. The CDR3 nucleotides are TGTGCCAGCTCACCACCTATACAGGGGGCGCGCACCGGGGAGCTGTTTTTT.

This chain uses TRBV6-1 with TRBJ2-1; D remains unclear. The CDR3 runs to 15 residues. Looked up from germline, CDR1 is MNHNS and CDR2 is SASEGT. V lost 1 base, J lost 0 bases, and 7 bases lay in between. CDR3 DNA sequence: TGTGCCAGCAGTGAAGACGGTTACTCCTACAATGAGCAGTTCTTC. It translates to CASSEDGYSYNEQFF.

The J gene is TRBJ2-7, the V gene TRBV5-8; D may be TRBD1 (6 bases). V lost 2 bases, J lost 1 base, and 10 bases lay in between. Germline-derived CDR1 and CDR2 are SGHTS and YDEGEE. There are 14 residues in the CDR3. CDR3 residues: CASSFLDSSYEQYF. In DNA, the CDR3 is TGTGCCAGCAGCTTTTTGGACAGTTCCTACGAGCAGTACTTC. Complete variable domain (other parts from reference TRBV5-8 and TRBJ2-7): EAGVTQSPTHLIKTRGQQATLRCSPISGHTSVYWYQQALGLGLQFLLWYDEGEERNRGNFPPRFSGRQFPNYSSELNVNALELEDSALYLCASSFLDSSYEQYFGPGTRLTVT.

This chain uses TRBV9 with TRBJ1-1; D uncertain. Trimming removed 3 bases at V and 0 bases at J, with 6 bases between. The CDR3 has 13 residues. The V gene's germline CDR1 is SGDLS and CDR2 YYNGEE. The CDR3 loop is CASSALLNTEAFF. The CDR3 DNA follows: TGTGCCAGCAGCGCTTTGTTGAACACTGAAGCTTTCTTT.

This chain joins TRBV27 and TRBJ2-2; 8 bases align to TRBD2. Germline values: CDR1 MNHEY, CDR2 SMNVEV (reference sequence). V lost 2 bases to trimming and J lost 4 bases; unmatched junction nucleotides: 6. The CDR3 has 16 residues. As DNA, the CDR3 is TGTGCCAGCAGTTTAAACCGGGGGGGCCCCACCGGGGAGCTGTTTTTT. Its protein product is CASSLNRGGPTGELFF.

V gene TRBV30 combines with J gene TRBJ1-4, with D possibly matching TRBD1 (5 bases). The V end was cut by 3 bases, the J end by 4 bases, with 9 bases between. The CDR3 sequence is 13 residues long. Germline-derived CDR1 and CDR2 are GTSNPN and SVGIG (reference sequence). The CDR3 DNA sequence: TGTGCCTGGAGGGTGGGGGGTAATGAAAAACTGTTTTTT. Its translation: CAWRVGGNEKLFF.

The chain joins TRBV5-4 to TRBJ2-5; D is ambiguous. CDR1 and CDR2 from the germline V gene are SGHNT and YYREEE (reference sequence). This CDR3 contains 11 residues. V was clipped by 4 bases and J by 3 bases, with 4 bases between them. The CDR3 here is CASSVKETQYF. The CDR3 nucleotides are TGTGCCAGCAGCGTTAAAGAGACCCAGTACTTC. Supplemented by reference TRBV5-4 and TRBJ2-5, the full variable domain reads ETGVTQSPTHLIKTRGQQVTLRCSSQSGHNTVSWYQQALGQGPQFIFQYYREEENGRGNFPPRFSGLQFPNYSSELNVNALELDDSALYLCASSVKETQYFGPGTRLLVL.

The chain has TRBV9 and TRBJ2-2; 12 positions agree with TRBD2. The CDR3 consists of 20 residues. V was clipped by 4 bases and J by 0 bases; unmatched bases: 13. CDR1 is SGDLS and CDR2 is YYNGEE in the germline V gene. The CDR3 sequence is CASSRHGGLAGTANTGELFF. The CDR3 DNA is TGTGCCAGCAGCCGACATGGAGGACTAGCGGGGACCGCGAACACCGGGGAGCTGTTTTTT. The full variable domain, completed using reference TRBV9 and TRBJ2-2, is DSGVTQTPKHLITATGQRVTLRCSPRSGDLSVYWYQQSLDQGLQFLIQYYNGEERAKGNILERFSAQQFPDLHSELNLSSLELGDSALYFCASSRHGGLAGTANTGELFFGEGSRLTVL.

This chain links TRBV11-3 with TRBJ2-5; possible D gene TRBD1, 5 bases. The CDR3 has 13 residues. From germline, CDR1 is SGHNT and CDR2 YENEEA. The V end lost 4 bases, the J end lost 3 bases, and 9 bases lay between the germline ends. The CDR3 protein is CASSYRQKETQYF. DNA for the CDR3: TGTGCCAGCAGCTATCGACAGAAAGAGACCCAGTACTTC. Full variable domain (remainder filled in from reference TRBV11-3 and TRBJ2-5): EAGVVQSPRYKIIEKKQPVAFWCNPISGHNTLYWYLQNLGQGPELLIRYENEEAVDDSQLPKDRFSAERLKGVDSTLKIQPAELGDSAVYLCASSYRQKETQYFGPGTRLLVL.

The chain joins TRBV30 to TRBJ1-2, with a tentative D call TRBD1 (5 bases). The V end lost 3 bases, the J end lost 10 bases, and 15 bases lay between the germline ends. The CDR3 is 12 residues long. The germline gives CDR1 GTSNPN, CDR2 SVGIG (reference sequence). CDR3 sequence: CAWSVVGRVYTF. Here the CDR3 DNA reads TGTGCCTGGAGCGTGGTGGGGCGCGTCTACACCTTC.

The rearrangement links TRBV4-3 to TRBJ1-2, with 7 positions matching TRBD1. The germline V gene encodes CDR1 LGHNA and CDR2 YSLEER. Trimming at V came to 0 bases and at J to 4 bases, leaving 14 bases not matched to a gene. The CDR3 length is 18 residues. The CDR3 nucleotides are TGCGCCAGCAGCCAAGAGAGTGTTGGCAGGGGGAAGATCTATGGCTACACCTTC. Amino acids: CASSQESVGRGKIYGYTF.

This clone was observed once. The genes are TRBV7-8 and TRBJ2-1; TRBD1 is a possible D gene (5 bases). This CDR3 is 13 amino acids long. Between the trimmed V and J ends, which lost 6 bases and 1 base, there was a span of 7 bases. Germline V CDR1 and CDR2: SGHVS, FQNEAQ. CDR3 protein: CASSYRSYNEQFF. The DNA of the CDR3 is TGTGCCAGCAGTTACAGGTCCTACAATGAGCAGTTCTTC.

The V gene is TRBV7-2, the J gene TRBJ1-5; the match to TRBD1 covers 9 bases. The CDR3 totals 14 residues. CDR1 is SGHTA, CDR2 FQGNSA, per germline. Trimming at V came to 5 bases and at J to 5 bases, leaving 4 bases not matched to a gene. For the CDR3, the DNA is TGTGCCAGCAGCCCGGGACAGGGCGATCAGCCCCAGCATTTT. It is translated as CASSPGQGDQPQHF.

The CDR3 DNA reads TGTGCCAGCAGCCGCGGGACAGGGTGGGGTCAGCCCCAGCATTTT. Amino acids: CASSRGTGWGQPQHF. J is TRBJ1-5 and V is TRBV5-5, with TRBD1 matching over 9 bases. The trim removed 4 bases at V and 6 bases at J, leaving 8 bases unmatched. There are 15 residues in the CDR3. Germline lookup yields CDR1 SGHKS and CDR2 YYEKEE (reference sequence).

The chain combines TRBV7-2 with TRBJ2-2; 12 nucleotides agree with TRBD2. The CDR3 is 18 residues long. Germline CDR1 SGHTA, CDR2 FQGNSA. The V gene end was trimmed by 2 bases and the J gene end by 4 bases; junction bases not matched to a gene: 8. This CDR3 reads CASSLLAGGFVGTGELFF. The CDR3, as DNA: TGTGCCAGCAGCTTACTAGCGGGGGGGTTCGTAGGCACCGGGGAGCTGTTTTTT.

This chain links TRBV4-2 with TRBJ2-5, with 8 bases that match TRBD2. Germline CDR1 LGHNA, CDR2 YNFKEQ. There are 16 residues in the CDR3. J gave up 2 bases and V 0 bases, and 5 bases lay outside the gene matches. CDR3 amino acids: CASSQEPGGGQETQYF. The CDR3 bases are TGTGCCAGCAGCCAAGAACCGGGGGGGGGTCAAGAGACCCAGTACTTC.

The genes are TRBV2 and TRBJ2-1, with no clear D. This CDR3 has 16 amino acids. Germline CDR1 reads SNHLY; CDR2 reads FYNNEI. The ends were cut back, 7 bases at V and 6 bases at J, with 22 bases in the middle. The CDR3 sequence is CASTTLAGFLVNEQFF. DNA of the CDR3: TGTGCCAGCACTACACTGGCCGGGTTTTTGGTCAATGAGCAGTTCTTC.